Listed below are T cell receptor beta chains from one sample, sequenced in a study of blood T cell repertoires in COVID-19. Method: immunoSEQ multiplex PCR; TCRdb's copy keeps in-frame clones and lacks some. Among about 110,000 clones listed, 88% were seen once. The sequenced sample was peripheral blood. The receptor set was obtained from a woman aged 45-65 years with acute or convalescent COVID-19. Each CDR3 is given with its conserved first and last residue. D genes are given only for firm matches. For some rows the clone size is stated as once, few or many, or as a class when expanded; others skip it.

D gene	clone size	V gene	J gene	CDR3 DNA	CDR3 protein
TRBD1	-	TRBV7-9	TRBJ1-2	TGTGCCAGCAGCTCCAGGGACAGCCTCCCAGGCTACACCTTC	CASSSRDSLPGYTF
TRBD1	-	TRBV5-1	TRBJ2-1	TGCGCCAGCAGCTTACCGACAGGGAGCTCCTACAATGAGCAGTTCTTC	CASSLPTGSSYNEQFF
-	-	TRBV6-1	TRBJ2-6	TGTGCCAGCAGTGACGGCCCTCAAGCGGTAGTCTCTGGGGCCAACGTCCTGACTTTC	CASSDGPQAVVSGANVLTF
-	-	TRBV19	TRBJ1-5	TGTGCCAGTAGTATTGCTAGGGGGAGAAATCAGCCCCAGCATTTT	CASSIARGRNQPQHF
TRBD1	-	TRBV12-3/TRBV12-4	TRBJ2-7	TGTGCCAGCAGTCCCCGACAGGGATACGAGCAGTACTTC	CASSPRQGYEQYF
-	-	TRBV9	TRBJ1-5	TGTGCCAGCAGCCGAGCGGGTGGCAATCAGCCCCAGCATTTT	CASSRAGGNQPQHF
TRBD2	-	TRBV27	TRBJ2-5	TGTGCCAGCAGTTCCCCCCTTTTAGCGGGAACCTCCCAAGAGACCCAGTACTTC	CASSSPLLAGTSQETQYF
-	many	TRBV4-1	TRBJ2-3	TGCGCCAGCAGCCAAACAACAGCAGATACGCAGTATTTT	CASSQTTADTQYF
-	-	TRBV18	TRBJ2-5	TGTGCCAGCTCACCCAAGCGGCAGGCACAAGAGACCCAGTACTTC	CASSPKRQAQETQYF
TRBD2	-	TRBV15	TRBJ2-3	TGTGCCACCAGCAACGACCTTCCGGGAGGGGTAGATACGCAGTATTTT	CATSNDLPGGVDTQYF
-	-	TRBV9	TRBJ2-3	TGTGCCAGCAGCACGCGACAGGGAGGAGGGACAGATACGCAGTATTTT	CASSTRQGGGTDTQYF
-	once	TRBV21-1	TRBJ1-2	TGTGCCAGCAGCAAAGGAGGACAGAAGTGGGGACTACCCAACTATGGCTACACCTTC	CASSKGGQKWGLPNYGYTF
TRBD2	-	TRBV9	TRBJ2-7	TGTGCCAGCAGCGTCCTCTCCGGGGGAGGGCACTACGAGCAGTACTTC	CASSVLSGGGHYEQYF
-	-	TRBV6-2/TRBV6-3	TRBJ1-1	TGTGCCAGCAGTCCCCCCCCCTACAGGGTGAACACTGAAGCTTTCTTT	CASSPPPYRVNTEAFF
-	-	TRBV25-1	TRBJ1-1	TGTGCCAGCAGTGAAACAGGTTGGGCCACTGAAGCTTTCTTT	CASSETGWATEAFF
-	-	TRBV29-1	TRBJ1-5	TGCAGCGTTGGATCGGGTGCCAGCAATCAGCCCCAGCATTTT	CSVGSGASNQPQHF
-	-	TRBV4-2	TRBJ2-7	TGTGCCAGCAGCCAAGGGGGCGGCGAGCAGTACTTC	CASSQGGGEQYF
TRBD1	-	TRBV19	TRBJ2-5	TGTGCCAGTAGTAGAGCCGGACAGGGAGGAGAGACCCAGTACTTC	CASSRAGQGGETQYF
-	few	TRBV19	TRBJ1-1	TGTGCCAGCACTTACCGACCGACAGGCAACACTGAAGCTTTCTTT	CASTYRPTGNTEAFF
-	-	TRBV5-1	TRBJ2-1	TGCGCCAGCAGCTTGGCCGGGGAGATCTCCTACAATGAGCAGTTCTTC	CASSLAGEISYNEQFF
TRBD2	-	TRBV10-3	TRBJ2-1	TGTGCCATCAGTGTAGCGGGAGGGAATCACAATGAGCAGTTCTTC	CAISVAGGNHNEQFF
TRBD2	-	TRBV3-1/TRBV3-2	TRBJ2-1	TGTGCCAGCAGCCCCCGGACTAGCGGCAATGAGCAGTTCTTC	CASSPRTSGNEQFF
-	-	TRBV30	TRBJ1-1	TGTGCCTGGAGCGTCCCGATGCTATTGAACACTGAAGCTTTCTTT	CAWSVPMLLNTEAFF
TRBD1	-	TRBV6-5	TRBJ1-2	TGTGCCAGCAGGGGACAGGGAAGGGACTATGGCTACACCTTC	CASRGQGRDYGYTF
-	-	TRBV7-9	TRBJ2-2	TGTGCCAGCAGCTTGCAGGGGACCGGGGAGCTGTTTTTT	CASSLQGTGELFF
TRBD2	-	TRBV5-1	TRBJ2-2	TGCGCCAGCAGCCTGCAATTAGCGGGAGAAGGGGCCGGGGAGCTGTTTTTT	CASSLQLAGEGAGELFF
TRBD2	-	TRBV6-5	TRBJ2-7	TGTGCCAGCAGTTCACTAGCGCGCGAGCAGTACTTC	CASSSLAREQYF
TRBD1	-	TRBV5-1	TRBJ2-7	TGCGCCAGCAGGTCCGGGACAGGGGGCGCCGAGCAGTACTTC	CASRSGTGGAEQYF
TRBD1	-	TRBV6-5	TRBJ1-3	TGTGCCAGCAGTTATGGGACAGGGGGTCTTGGAAACACCATATATTTT	CASSYGTGGLGNTIYF
-	-	TRBV21-1	TRBJ1-2	TGTGCCAGCAGCTTTTGCAGGGGTCCCGGCTATGGCTACACCTTC	CASSFCRGPGYGYTF
-	-	TRBV5-5	TRBJ1-2	TGTGCCAGCAGCTTGGCGGGCAGGGAGGCTGGTGGCTACACCTTC	CASSLAGREAGGYTF
-	-	TRBV2	TRBJ2-7	TGTGCCAGCAGAGTTACGGAGAGGTACGAGCAGTACTTC	CASRVTERYEQYF
-	-	TRBV28	TRBJ2-5	TGTGCCAGCAGCCTACAGGGCCGGGTCCAAGAGACCCAGTACTTC	CASSLQGRVQETQYF
-	few	TRBV6-5	TRBJ1-1	TGTGCCAGCAAGAACAGGAACACTGAAGCTTTCTTT	CASKNRNTEAFF
TRBD2	-	TRBV11-2	TRBJ2-1	TGTGCCAGCAGCTCCTTGGGGGGGGAGAGCAATGAGCAGTTCTTC	CASSSLGGESNEQFF
TRBD1	-	TRBV5-1	TRBJ1-1	TGCGCCAGCAGCTTGGAGGGACAGGCCGGGAACACTGAAGCTTTCTTT	CASSLEGQAGNTEAFF
-	-	TRBV3-1/TRBV3-2	TRBJ2-1	TGTGCCAGCAGCCAACCGGGGGTGCAGGAACCAGGTCGTTACAATGAGCAGTTCTTC	CASSQPGVQEPGRYNEQFF
-	-	TRBV2	TRBJ2-2	TGTGCCAGCACACCTAATACAGGGAACACCGGGGAGCTGTTTTTT	CASTPNTGNTGELFF
TRBD1	-	TRBV19	TRBJ1-5	TGTGCCAGTAGTATCTCCCGGACAGGGGGCTTTAATCAGCCCCAGCATTTT	CASSISRTGGFNQPQHF
-	-	TRBV30	TRBJ2-2	TGTGCCTGGAGTGGGACAGTTTCGGCCGGGGAGCTGTTTTTT	CAWSGTVSAGELFF
-	-	TRBV18	TRBJ1-2	TGTGCCAGCTCACCTTCTTGGACGGCCGGACTCGTCTATGGCTACACCTTC	CASSPSWTAGLVYGYTF
-	-	TRBV27	TRBJ2-7	TGTGCCAGCAGTTTCTCCAGAAACTCCTACGAGCAGTACTTC	CASSFSRNSYEQYF
-	-	TRBV7-8	TRBJ2-2	TGTGCCAGCAGCTTAGCAGGGCTAGCCAACACCGGGGAGCTGTTTTTT	CASSLAGLANTGELFF
-	-	TRBV7-9	TRBJ1-1	TGTGCCAGCAGCTCCGAACAGGGCCCAGCCACTGAAGCTTTCTTT	CASSSEQGPATEAFF
TRBD2	-	TRBV5-5	TRBJ2-1	TGTGCCAGCAGCTTGGTTGGCGGGAGGTTGTACAATGAGCAGTTCTTC	CASSLVGGRLYNEQFF
-	-	TRBV11-2	TRBJ1-1	TGTGCCAGCAGCCTTACCCAGCGATTGAACACTGAAGCTTTCTTT	CASSLTQRLNTEAFF
TRBD2	-	TRBV5-1	TRBJ2-1	TGCGCCAGCAGCCTAGCGGGACTAGCTTACAATGAGCAGTTCTTC	CASSLAGLAYNEQFF
TRBD1	-	TRBV27	TRBJ1-6	TGTGCCAGCAGAGTAGGCGGGACAGGGAATTCACCCCTCCACTTT	CASRVGGTGNSPLHF
TRBD1	-	TRBV6-6	TRBJ2-7	TGTGCCAGCAGACTAACCGGGACAGGCTTAGACGAGCAGTACTTC	CASRLTGTGLDEQYF
-	-	TRBV5-4	TRBJ2-5	TGTGCCAGCAGCTTGGAGGGGCCGGAGGAGACCCAGTACTTC	CASSLEGPEETQYF
-	-	TRBV10-3	TRBJ1-3	TGTGCCACCCACGAGAGAACTGGAAACACCATATATTTT	CATHERTGNTIYF
TRBD1	-	TRBV28	TRBJ1-5	TGTGCCAGCAGTTGGGGACAGGGCAATCAGCCCCAGCATTTT	CASSWGQGNQPQHF
TRBD2	-	TRBV10-3	TRBJ2-1	TGTGCCATCAGTGAGTCTGGACTAGCGGTCAATGAGCAGTTCTTC	CAISESGLAVNEQFF
-	-	TRBV9	TRBJ1-2	TGTGCCAGCAGCCCCCGGGCGGGGGGAGGCAACTATGGCTACACCTTC	CASSPRAGGGNYGYTF
-	-	TRBV28	TRBJ1-4	TGTGCCAGCAGCTACGGACAGTTACGTGAAAAACTGTTTTTT	CASSYGQLREKLFF
-	-	TRBV5-5	TRBJ1-1	TGTGCCAGCAGCCTAGGGCCCCCCGGGAGGTCTGAAGCTTTCTTT	CASSLGPPGRSEAFF
-	-	TRBV12-3/TRBV12-4	TRBJ1-1	TGTGCCAGCAGTCCGGACTGGACTGAAGCTTTCTTT	CASSPDWTEAFF